The T cell receptor (beta chain) under discussion was sequenced for a study of beta chain features in type 1 diabetes. Study-wide results and limits: TCRB CDR3s were moderately but significantly shorter in Type 1 diabetes patients in all four CD4+ subsets.

The CDR3 runs 14 residues. CDR1 and CDR2 from the germline V gene are LNHDA and SQIVND (reference sequence). Every bit of the isolated RNA underwent reverse transcription, so sequencing read expressed TCRB transcripts. The data were produced by immunoSEQ multiplex PCR, yet TCRdb's version contains in-frame clones alone and is incomplete. The sample lists some 350,000 clones; 13% were seen once. Donors contributed one heparinised blood draw apiece, averaging around 100 mL. Based on CD45RO/CCR7/CD25/CD127/CD95/CD27, CD4+ regulatory, stem cell-like memory, naive and central memory cells were sorted. For this clone: Its antigen remains unknown.

The rearrangement links TRBV19 to TRBJ2-3; TRBD2 matches 8 bases. Material: naive CD4+ T cells from blood. The TCR originated in a woman younger than 30 with type 1 diabetes. The CDR3 protein is CATGGSGRRGTQYF. CDR3 bases: TGTGCAACGGGAGGGAGCGGGAGAAGGGGAACGCAGTATTTT.